A selection of T cell receptor beta chains follows, all from one sample in a study of blood T cell repertoires in COVID-19. Sequencing used immunoSEQ multiplex PCR; TCRdb keeps in-frame clones, though not all of them. The sample consists of approximately 500,000 clones, 70% to 90% of them appearing once. Source material: peripheral blood. The receptors originated from a human donor in a cohort sampled during active COVID-19. Each CDR3 is given with its conserved first and last residue. Each record gives: clone size, J gene, D gene, V gene, CDR3 DNA, CDR3 protein. D genes are given only for firm matches. Clone size appears in some rows only: once, few, many, or a class for an expanded clone.

>once|TRBJ1-3|-|TRBV5-5
TGTGCCAGCAGCTTGTCCCAGGGGCTAGGGGGAAACACCATATATTTT
CASSLSQGLGGNTIYF
>-|TRBJ1-5|TRBD1|TRBV6-1
TGTGCCAGCTCGGTGACAGGGAATCAGCCCCAGCATTTT
CASSVTGNQPQHF
>few|TRBJ2-1|TRBD1|TRBV19
TGTGCCAGTAGTATCCGGGACAGGGCATCTGAGCAGTTCTTC
CASSIRDRASEQFF
>once|TRBJ2-1|TRBD2|TRBV6-5
TGTGCCAGCAGAACCGGGACTAGCGGGAGTAATGAGCAGTTCTTC
CASRTGTSGSNEQFF
>once|TRBJ1-3|-|TRBV9
TGTGCCAGCAGCTCGCCTCCCGGGGGAAACACCATATATTTT
CASSSPPGGNTIYF
>-|TRBJ2-7|TRBD1|TRBV11-3
TGTGCCAGCAGTTACTCCGGGACAGGCGGCGAGCAGTACTTC
CASSYSGTGGEQYF
>-|TRBJ1-2|-|TRBV5-8
TGTGCCAGCAGCTTGAATGGCGCTTCGGTGGGGGCTGGCTACACCTTC
CASSLNGASVGAGYTF
>few|TRBJ1-1|-|TRBV29-1
TGCAGCGTTGGAGACAGGCTGAACACTGAAGCTTTCTTT
CSVGDRLNTEAFF
>-|TRBJ2-3|TRBD2|TRBV24-1
TGTGCCACAAGGACTAGCGGGAGTACAGATACGCAGTATTTT
CATRTSGSTDTQYF
>-|TRBJ2-4|-|TRBV5-4
TGTGCCAGCAGCTTGGCCAATGGCCTACGTTCGGGCATTCAGTACTTC
CASSLANGLRSGIQYF
>-|TRBJ2-2|-|TRBV19
TGTGCCAGTAGGGACACGAACACCGGGGAGCTGTTTTTT
CASRDTNTGELFF
>few|TRBJ2-7|-|TRBV19
TGTGCAATCAAAACAGGGCGCAACGAGCAGTACTTC
CAIKTGRNEQYF
>-|TRBJ2-1|-|TRBV21-1
TGTGCCCAAATCATAAAGGGGAAGAGCTCCTACAATGAGCAGTTCTTC
CAQIIKGKSSYNEQFF
>-|TRBJ1-4|-|TRBV5-6
TGTGCCAGCAGTTGGAGGGCGGTTGAAAAACTGTTTTTT
CASSWRAVEKLFF
>-|TRBJ2-5|TRBD2|TRBV28
TGTGCCAGCAGTCCCCTAGCGGGAGAGGGAGAGACCCAGTACTTC
CASSPLAGEGETQYF
>-|TRBJ2-7|-|TRBV21-1
TGTGCCAGCACCTTAGCGGTAGTCCCAAGGGGTTACGAGCAGTACTTC
CASTLAVVPRGYEQYF
>few|TRBJ2-5|TRBD2|TRBV5-1
TGCGCCAGCAGCCCTCGGGGGGGGGAAGAGACCCAGTACTTC
CASSPRGGEETQYF
>-|TRBJ1-1|TRBD1|TRBV6-2/TRBV6-3
TGTGCCAGCAGCCTACCGGGACAGAAGTCAATGAACACTGAAGCTTTCTTT
CASSLPGQKSMNTEAFF
>-|TRBJ1-1|-|TRBV19
TGTGCCAGTACTACCACAGGGACAATGAACACTGAAGCTTTCTTT
CASTTTGTMNTEAFF
>once|TRBJ2-3|TRBD2|TRBV30
TGTGCCTGGAAGGGGCTAGCGGGATCAGATACGCAGTATTTT
CAWKGLAGSDTQYF
>-|TRBJ1-1|-|TRBV5-1
TGCGCCAGCATGGGTGGAGGGATGAACACTGAAGCTTTCTTT
CASMGGGMNTEAFF
>-|TRBJ1-2|TRBD1|TRBV19
TGTGCCAGTAACCGGCTGGAGGGGGCCGGTGGCTACACCTTC
CASNRLEGAGGYTF
>-|TRBJ1-2|-|TRBV28
TGTGCCAGCAGTTCACCCGCGGCGGGTGGCTACACCTTC
CASSSPAAGGYTF
>many|TRBJ1-1|-|TRBV27
TGTGCCAGCAGTTTAGACAGGAATGGGGTTGAAGCTTTCTTT
CASSLDRNGVEAFF
>-|TRBJ1-4|TRBD1|TRBV2
TGTGCCAGCAACAGGGGGGACGGTAATGAAAAACTGTTTTTT
CASNRGDGNEKLFF
>-|TRBJ1-1|TRBD1|TRBV9
TGTGCCAGCAGCGAGGGACAGAGGACTGAAGCTTTCTTT
CASSEGQRTEAFF
>-|TRBJ1-1|-|TRBV5-1
TGCGCCAGCAGCTCGTCGCAGGGAAGCGCTGAAGCTTTCTTT
CASSSSQGSAEAFF
>-|TRBJ1-2|-|TRBV28
TGTGCCTGCGGAATGGAGAGCGGTAACTATGGCTACACCTTC
CACGMESGNYGYTF
>-|TRBJ2-1|-|TRBV24-1
TGTGCCACCTCAGGGATTAGCGGACAATACAATGAGCAGTTCTTC
CATSGISGQYNEQFF
>-|TRBJ1-5|-|TRBV6-2/TRBV6-3
TGTGCCAGCAGTTACTCCGAGGGGCCCCAGCATTTT
CASSYSEGPQHF
>-|TRBJ1-4|-|TRBV7-2
TGTGCCAGCAGCCATACAGGGAGAGGGTTAGGGGAAAAACTGTTTTTT
CASSHTGRGLGEKLFF
>-|TRBJ1-6|-|TRBV19
TGTGCCAGTAGTGTCGCCGATGGCCCCCTCCACTTT
CASSVADGPLHF
>-|TRBJ2-1|TRBD2|TRBV7-3
TGTGCCAGCAGCCAAGGGTGGGGTAGCGGGAGCAAGGATGAGCAGTTCTTC
CASSQGWGSGSKDEQFF
>-|TRBJ2-5|TRBD1|TRBV5-1
TGCGCCAGCAGCGCCGGGACAGCCCAAGAGACCCAGTACTTC
CASSAGTAQETQYF
>-|TRBJ2-3|-|TRBV5-1
TGCGCCAGCAGCTTTGATTCCAGGGGTGAAGTAGATACGCAGTATTTT
CASSFDSRGEVDTQYF